The 18 T cell receptor beta chains reported below all come from one sample, sequenced in a study of shared clonotypes between healthy human individuals. TCRdb keeps only in-frame clones here, not all; method: immunoSEQ multiplex PCR. The data hold millions of clones, with about 95% observed a single time. CD45RO-negative cells were positively selected for CCR7, leaving out terminally differentiated effector memory CD45RA+ cells. The sequenced material came from naive CD8+ T cells sorted from blood. These receptors came from a man younger than 35 in good health.

Concerning this clone itself: The sample carries other DNA sequences with the same CDR3. The CDR3 nucleotides are TGTGCCAGCAGCTTAGACAGGGAAATCTATGGCTACACCTTC. It specifies CASSLDREIYGYTF. The chain employs TRBV7-9 and TRBJ1-2, with D possibly TRBD1 on 6 matching bases. V gave up 1 base and J gave up 4 bases, with 10 bases separating them. The CDR3 is made up of 14 amino acids. The germline V gene encodes CDR1 SEHNR and CDR2 FQNEAQ (reference sequence).

The J gene is TRBJ1-2, the V gene TRBV4-1; D unclear. The CDR3 contains 15 residues. Germline CDR1 is MGHRA and CDR2 is YSYEKL. The V end was cut by 0 bases, the J end by 3 bases, with 11 bases between. The CDR3 region has the DNA TGCGCCAGCAGCCAAGATCATAGGACTTACTATGGCTACACCTTC. Translating it yields CASSQDHRTYYGYTF.

This chain joins TRBV5-1 and TRBJ2-1; possible D gene TRBD2, 6 bases. Deletions cut 4 bases from V and 1 base from J, with 15 bases between. The CDR3 contains 16 residues. Looked up from germline, CDR1 is SGHRS and CDR2 is YFSETQ. Written as DNA, the CDR3 is TGCGCCAGCAGCGCCTCTAGCGCCCCATCCTACAATGAGCAGTTCTTC. This codes for CASSASSAPSYNEQFF.

This clone was found once. The chain combines TRBV15 with TRBJ1-6; D not certain. V lost 5 bases and J 11 bases, leaving 19 bases between the germline ends. CDR1 is LNHNV, CDR2 YYDKDF, per germline (reference sequence). CDR3 length equals 15 residues. This chain's CDR3 is CATSSQGNGGTPLHF. Written as DNA, the CDR3 is TGTGCCACCAGCTCCCAAGGTAACGGAGGGACACCCCTCCACTTT.

V and J are TRBV5-6 and TRBJ2-1; D may be TRBD1 (5 bases). V lost 0 bases to trimming and J lost 6 bases, with 7 bases between them. The CDR3 runs to 13 residues. Germline V gene sequence: CDR1 SGHDT, CDR2 YYEEEE. The CDR3 DNA reads as TGTGCCAGCAGCTTGGTCCAGGGCAATGAGCAGTTCTTC. Protein product: CASSLVQGNEQFF. Together with reference TRBV5-6 and TRBJ2-1, the CDR3 gives the full variable domain: DAGVTQSPTHLIKTRGQQVTLRCSPKSGHDTVSWYQQALGQGPQFIFQYYEEEERQRGNFPDRFSGHQFPNYSSELNVNALLLGDSALYLCASSLVQGNEQFFGPGTRLTVL.

This rearrangement joins TRBV7-9 to TRBJ2-5; 7 bases are a match to TRBD2. The CDR3 is 16 amino acids. J lost 4 bases, V lost 2 bases, and 10 bases had no gene match. CDR1 is SEHNR, CDR2 FQNEAQ, per germline (reference sequence). CDR3 bases: TGTGCCAGCAGCTTATTTTGGCGGGAGATGGGAGAGACCCAGTACTTC. This translates into CASSLFWREMGETQYF.

This clone was seen just once. The sample holds other DNA sequences that translate to the same CDR3. CDR3 protein: CASSSGGSYNEQFF. DNA of the CDR3: TGTGCCAGCAGCTCAGGGGGTTCCTACAATGAGCAGTTCTTC. V and J are TRBV7-8 and TRBJ2-1; 7 bases match TRBD1. The CDR3 is made up of 14 amino acids. V shed 4 bases and J 1 base; nucleotides not matched to a gene: 1. Germline V gene sequence: CDR1 SGHVS, CDR2 FQNEAQ. The full variable domain, its missing parts supplied by reference TRBV7-8 and TRBJ2-1, is GAGVSQSPRYKVAKRGQDVALRCDPISGHVSLFWYQQALGQGPEFLTYFQNEAQLDKSGLPSDRFFAERPEGSVSTLKIQRTQQEDSAVYLCASSSGGSYNEQFFGPGTRLTVL.

This clone was recorded only once. The chain employs TRBV7-9 and TRBJ2-3; possibly TRBD1 or TRBD2 for D (5 bases each). V was cut by 5 bases and J by 4 bases, with 7 bases left in between. The V gene's germline CDR1 is SEHNR and CDR2 FQNEAQ (reference sequence). The CDR3 extends over 12 amino acids. CDR3 DNA: TGTGCCAGCAGCCGGGACCCAGATACGCAGTATTTT. It specifies CASSRDPDTQYF.

As to this clone: Other DNA variants within this sample encode the same CDR3. This chain connects TRBV5-1 to TRBJ1-1; no clear D. Germline V gene lookup returns CDR1 SGHRS and CDR2 YFSETQ. The CDR3 contains 13 residues. V lost 2 bases, J lost 5 bases, and 10 bases lay in between. CDR3 protein: CASSFWGDTEAFF. The CDR3 DNA is TGCGCCAGCAGCTTTTGGGGAGATACTGAAGCTTTCTTT.

The V call is TRBV7-9, the J call TRBJ2-2; D may be TRBD1 (5 bases). Trimming took off 5 bases at V and 3 bases at J, with 10 bases between the two ends. This CDR3 is 14 amino acids long. Per germline, CDR1 SEHNR and CDR2 FQNEAQ (reference sequence). This chain's CDR3 is CASSVEGDTGELFF. The CDR3, as DNA: TGTGCCAGCAGCGTCGAAGGGGACACCGGGGAGCTGTTTTTT.

This clone occurred once. The junction departs from germline at one end; a sequencing error may be responsible. This chain joins TRBV5-1 and TRBJ2-7; 9 bases line up with TRBD1. This CDR3 region has 15 residues. Germline assignment: CDR1 SGHRS and CDR2 YFSETQ. CDR3 sequence (DNA): TGCGCCAGCAGCTTGGAAGGGACAGGGAGCAGAGAGAGAGAGTTC. Translating gives CASSLEGTGSREREF.

This clone was counted a single time. In the same sample, other DNA sequences code for this CDR3. This chain connects TRBV29-1 to TRBJ2-7, with 8 positions matching TRBD1. The CDR3 covers 12 residues. Germline CDR1 SQVTM, CDR2 ANQGSEA. Losses at the gene ends were 6 bases for V and 2 bases for J; bases not matched to a gene: 3. The chain's CDR3 is CSVEDRAYEQYF. The CDR3 DNA follows: TGCAGCGTGGAGGACAGGGCCTACGAGCAGTACTTC.

The V and J genes are TRBV7-9 and TRBJ1-1; possibly TRBD1 for D (6 bases). The CDR3 has 13 residues. Trimming took 6 bases from V and 1 from J, leaving 9 bases between them. Germline CDR1 SEHNR, CDR2 FQNEAQ (reference sequence). CDR3 nucleotides: TGTGCCAGCAGTCCAGGGGAGAACACTGAAGCTTTCTTT. This codes for CASSPGENTEAFF.

The rearrangement joins TRBV30 to TRBJ2-3; 12 positions agree with TRBD2. The CDR3 loop spans 15 amino acids. Losses at the gene ends were 4 bases for V and 3 bases for J; bases not matched to a gene: 5. Germline V lookup: CDR1 GTSNPN, CDR2 SVGIG (reference sequence). In nucleotides, the CDR3 is TGTGCCTGGACTAGCGGGAGGGCCGGGACAGATACGCAGTATTTT. This codes for CAWTSGRAGTDTQYF.

This clone was detected only once. The chain is built from TRBV27 and TRBJ2-7; the D is unclear. Trimming shortened V by 5 bases and J by 0 bases, and 17 bases separated the two germline ends. This CDR3 is built from 16 residues. Germline CDR1 and CDR2: MNHEY and SMNVEV (reference sequence). The CDR3 nucleotides are TGTGCCAGCAGTCCCTCCAACGGAGCCCTCTCCTACGAGCAGTACTTC. This codes for CASSPSNGALSYEQYF.

The chain couples TRBV10-1 to TRBJ2-1; a weak D match, TRBD2 (5 bases). From germline, CDR1 is WNHNN and CDR2 SYGVQD (reference sequence). The CDR3 loop spans 15 amino acids. V was trimmed by 7 bases and J by 5 bases, leaving 18 bases between them. Here the CDR3 reads CASKVDGKSNNEQFF. The CDR3 DNA is TGCGCCAGCAAGGTGGACGGGAAATCCAACAATGAGCAGTTCTTC.

This clone was picked up one time. The chain links TRBV6-5 to TRBJ2-7; no definite D call. The germline V and J ends were trimmed by 5 bases and 4 bases, with 12 bases remaining between them. The CDR3 spans 13 residues. The germline gives CDR1 MNHEY, CDR2 SVGAGI. CDR3 coding DNA: TGTGCCAGCAGTGGATCGATGGGGTACGAGCAGTACTTC. Its protein product is CASSGSMGYEQYF.

Comments on this clone: The same CDR3 is also encoded by other DNA sequences in this sample. This CDR3 is CASSFLLAPYNEQFF. CDR3 nucleotide sequence: TGTGCCAGCAGCTTTCTACTAGCGCCCTACAATGAGCAGTTCTTC. The chain is built from TRBV7-9 and TRBJ2-1; TRBD2 agrees at 7 bases. The V segment lost 3 bases and the J segment 2 bases; nucleotides outside the gene matches: 4. The CDR3 has 15 amino acids. Germline V lookup: CDR1 SEHNR, CDR2 FQNEAQ (reference sequence). The complete variable domain, with remaining parts taken from reference TRBV7-9 and TRBJ2-1, reads DTGVSQNPRHKITKRGQNVTFRCDPISEHNRLYWYRQTLGQGPEFLTYFQNEAQLEKSRLLSDRFSAERPKGSFSTLEIQRTEQGDSAMYLCASSFLLAPYNEQFFGPGTRLTVL.